These 10 T cell receptor beta chains were sequenced from one sample in a study of graft-versus-host responses after intestinal transplantation. Lymphocytes from graft epithelium and lamina propria were isolated. Libraries were prepared by immunoSEQ multiplex PCR; TCRdb keeps only in-frame clonotypes and omits some of them. The sample consists of thousands of clones, over 70% of them appearing once. The material sequenced was ileum tissue, taken 338 days after intestinal transplantation. These receptors were obtained from a human patient who received an intestinal transplant, so some T cells may come from the graft donor.

This chain uses TRBV27 with TRBJ2-5; D is ambiguous. Per germline, CDR1 MNHEY and CDR2 SMNVEV (reference sequence). V was trimmed by 6 bases and J by 2 bases, leaving 13 bases between them. The CDR3 consists of 14 residues. In DNA form, the CDR3 reads TGTGCCAGCAGCCCCGTGAGGTTACAAGAGACCCAGTACTTC. As protein: CASSPVRLQETQYF.

The gene calls are TRBV2 and TRBJ2-1; TRBD2 agrees at 10 bases. The CDR3 extends over 15 amino acids. Germline V lookup: CDR1 SNHLY, CDR2 FYNNEI. Trimming at V came to 7 bases and at J to 6 bases, leaving 9 bases not matched to a gene. Here the CDR3 DNA reads TGTGCCAGCATGTCGTGGGGACTAGCGTCCAATGAGCAGTTCTTC. This codes for CASMSWGLASNEQFF.

This clone was seen a single time. The chain uses TRBV9 and TRBJ2-3; 7 nucleotides line up with TRBD1. The CDR3 covers 13 residues. Per the germline V gene, CDR1 is SGDLS and CDR2 is YYNGEE. With V trimmed by 4 bases and J by 5 bases, 4 bases remained unmatched. CDR3 residues: CASSSQGVDTQYF. Here the CDR3 DNA reads TGTGCCAGCAGCTCTCAGGGGGTAGATACGCAGTATTTT.

The chain carries TRBV18 and TRBJ2-7; D uncertain. Trimming stripped 0 bases from V and 3 bases from J, with 9 bases between. The germline V gene encodes CDR1 KGHSH and CDR2 LQKENI. The CDR3 is 14 residues long. CDR3 in DNA: TGTGCCAGCTCACCACCGTCCCAGATCTACGAGCAGTACTTC. As protein: CASSPPSQIYEQYF.

The V and J genes are TRBV6-5 and TRBJ1-1, with D possibly being TRBD1 (6 bases). The CDR3 totals 13 residues. The germline V and J ends were trimmed by 6 bases and 2 bases, with 10 bases remaining between them. The germline V gene has CDR1 MNHEY and CDR2 SVGAGI. The CDR3 DNA reads TGTGCCAGCAGAGGACAGCTCAACACTGAAGCTTTCTTT. As protein: CASRGQLNTEAFF.

The chain links TRBV15 to TRBJ2-1; TRBD2 matches at 7 bases. V gave up 0 bases and J gave up 6 bases; unmatched junction bases: 8. The length of the CDR3 is 16 residues. The germline V gene encodes CDR1 LNHNV and CDR2 YYDKDF (reference sequence). CDR3 in DNA: TGTGCCACCAGCAGAGATCCGTGGGAGGGCCGCAATGAGCAGTTCTTC. This gives the protein CATSRDPWEGRNEQFF.

The V gene is TRBV7-9, the J gene TRBJ2-3, with D possibly TRBD2 on 5 matching bases. The CDR3 totals 17 residues. Germline lookup yields CDR1 SEHNR and CDR2 FQNEAQ (reference sequence). The ends were cut back, 1 base at V and 4 bases at J, with 18 bases in the middle. The CDR3: CASSLGAILAGADTQYF. In nucleotides, the CDR3 is TGTGCCAGCAGCTTAGGTGCGATCCTAGCCGGAGCAGATACGCAGTATTTT.

The CDR3 DNA follows: TGTGCCATCAGCCGGACAGACGGCTACACCTTC. It codes for CAISRTDGYTF. J is TRBJ1-2 and V is TRBV10-3; a possible D gene is TRBD1 (6 bases). This CDR3 spans 11 amino acids. The V and J ends lost 6 bases and 8 bases respectively, with 10 bases between them. Germline V CDR1 and CDR2: ENHRY, SYGVKD.

The chain uses TRBV7-3 and TRBJ2-7, with D tentatively TRBD1 (6 bases). Germline CDR1 SGHTA, CDR2 FQGTGA. The CDR3 spans 12 residues. Between the trimmed V and J ends, which lost 2 bases and 6 bases, there was a span of 8 bases. The CDR3 DNA reads TGTGCCAGCAGCTTAGGGGGCGGCGAGCAGTACTTC. Its translation: CASSLGGGEQYF.

CDR3 DNA: TGTGCCAGCAGCCAAATTTTGGGGGCATGGGAGACCCAGTACTTC. Translation gives CASSQILGAWETQYF. The chain combines TRBV14 with TRBJ2-5; perhaps TRBD1 as D (6 bases). Germline assignment: CDR1 SGHDN and CDR2 FVKESK. Trimming pared 2 bases from V and 5 bases from J, leaving 15 bases between. The CDR3 consists of 15 residues.